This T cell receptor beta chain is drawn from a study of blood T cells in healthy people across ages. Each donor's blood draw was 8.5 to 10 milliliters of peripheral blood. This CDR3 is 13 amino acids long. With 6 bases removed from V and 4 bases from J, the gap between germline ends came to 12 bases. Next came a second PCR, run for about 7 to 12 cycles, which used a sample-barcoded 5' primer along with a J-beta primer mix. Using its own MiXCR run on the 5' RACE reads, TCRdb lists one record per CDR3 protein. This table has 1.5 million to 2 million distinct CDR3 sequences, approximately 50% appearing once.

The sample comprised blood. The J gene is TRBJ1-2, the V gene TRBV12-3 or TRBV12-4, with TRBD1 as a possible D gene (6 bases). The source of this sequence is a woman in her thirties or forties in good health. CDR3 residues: CASRVDRFYGYTF. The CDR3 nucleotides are TGTGCCAGCAGGGTCGACAGGTTCTATGGCTACACCTTC.